Listed below are T cell receptor beta chains from one sample, sequenced in a study of OX40 agonist ivuxolimab in advanced cancers. This table comes from immunoSEQ multiplex PCR, and its TCRdb copy is limited to in-frame clones, with some not included. The sample lists tens of thousands of clones; 86% were seen once. Source: CD4+ or CD8+ T cells sorted from blood, taken in a trial of the OX40 agonist ivuxolimab. These receptors were taken from an adult with an advanced solid tumor such as melanoma, head and neck, liver or kidney cancer. Each CDR3 is given with its conserved first and last residue. The D gene is left open where the match is weak. Clone size, where shown, is once, few, many, or a class for clones that have expanded.

few	.	TRBJ1-1	TRBV29-1	CSVEGPDRLNTEAFF	TGCAGCGTTGAGGGCCCTGACAGGTTGAACACTGAAGCTTTCTTT
.	.	TRBJ2-5	TRBV7-3	CASSRTPGETQYF	TGTGCCAGCAGCCGCACTCCGGGGGAGACCCAGTACTTC
.	.	TRBJ2-6	TRBV6-5	CASSYRPAGANVLTF	TGTGCCAGCAGTTACCGTCCCGCTGGGGCCAACGTCCTGACTTTC
medium-sized	TRBD2	TRBJ2-7	TRBV7-6	CASSPRGGRDRSYEQYF	TGTGCCAGCAGCCCGCGGGGAGGGCGGGACCGCTCCTACGAGCAGTACTTC
.	.	TRBJ1-1	TRBV4-1	CASSDRGRNTEAFF	TGCGCCAGCAGCGATCGGGGGCGGAACACTGAAGCTTTCTTT
once	.	TRBJ2-5	TRBV29-1	CSVEGRSQETQYF	TGCAGCGTTGAAGGCAGGAGCCAAGAGACCCAGTACTTC
.	.	TRBJ1-1	TRBV5-4	CASSLWTFTTEAFF	TGTGCCAGCAGCTTGTGGACATTCACCACTGAAGCTTTCTTT
.	.	TRBJ2-2	TRBV30	CAWNPGTTNTGELFF	TGTGCCTGGAATCCTGGGACAACGAACACCGGGGAGCTGTTTTTT
.	TRBD2	TRBJ2-3	TRBV7-2	CASSLGGLVSDTQYF	TGTGCCAGCAGCTTAGGAGGACTAGTTTCAGATACGCAGTATTTT
once	.	TRBJ2-1	TRBV7-9	CASSSGGPAYNEQFF	TGTGCCAGCAGCTCGGGTGGCCCGGCCTACAATGAGCAGTTCTTC
once	.	TRBJ2-2	TRBV30	CAWIQGNTGELFF	TGTGCCTGGATACAGGGCAACACCGGGGAGCTGTTTTTT
.	TRBD2	TRBJ2-1	TRBV4-1	CASSQGLAGDEQFF	TGCGCCAGCAGCCAGGGACTAGCGGGAGATGAGCAGTTCTTC
.	TRBD1	TRBJ1-5	TRBV19	CASREIQGTPRAQHF	TGTGCCAGTCGGGAAATACAGGGGACACCTAGGGCCCAGCATTTT
.	.	TRBJ2-7	TRBV6-7	CASDPRLEQYF	TGTGCCAGCGACCCGCGGCTTGAGCAGTACTTC
.	.	TRBJ2-2	TRBV9	CASSYRTAGELFF	TGTGCCAGCAGCTACCGGACGGCCGGGGAGCTGTTTTTT
.	.	TRBJ1-4	TRBV7-9	CASSSDSPENNEKLFF	TGTGCCAGCAGCTCGGACAGCCCCGAGAATAATGAAAAACTGTTTTTT
.	TRBD1	TRBJ1-1	TRBV19	CASSLGRGRTEAFF	TGTGCCAGTAGTTTGGGCAGGGGGCGAACTGAAGCTTTCTTT
.	.	TRBJ2-7	TRBV5-1	CASSLEPDSGRVPKVF	TGCGCCAGCAGCTTGGAACCCGACTCCGGCAGGGTGCCTAAGGTCTTC
.	.	TRBJ2-1	TRBV15	CATNSGWDNEQFF	TGTGCCACCAACTCGGGATGGGACAATGAGCAGTTCTTC
.	.	TRBJ2-2	TRBV12-5	CASGLARDPIHGELFF	TGTGCTAGTGGTTTGGCCCGGGACCCCATCCACGGGGAGCTGTTTTTT
.	TRBD1	TRBJ2-2	TRBV5-6	CASSWGTGGNTGELFF	TGTGCCAGCAGCTGGGGGACAGGGGGGAACACCGGGGAGCTGTTTTTT
.	.	TRBJ1-3	TRBV4-1	CASSQEKENTIYF	TGCGCCAGCAGCCAAGAGAAGGAAAACACCATATATTTT
.	.	TRBJ2-1	TRBV6-5	CASSYSSLYNEQFF	TGTGCCAGCAGTTACTCGAGCCTCTACAATGAGCAGTTCTTC
medium-sized	TRBD2	TRBJ2-1	TRBV7-3	CASSLTSGSGYEQFF	TGTGCCAGCAGCTTAACAAGCGGGAGTGGGTATGAGCAGTTCTTC
once	.	TRBJ1-3	TRBV13	CASSQGSGNTIYF	TGTGCCAGCTCTCAGGGGTCTGGAAACACCATATATTTT
.	TRBD1	TRBJ2-7	TRBV7-8	CASSPPGTGDEQYF	TGTGCCAGCAGCCCACCCGGGACAGGGGACGAGCAGTACTTC
.	TRBD1	TRBJ2-7	TRBV23-1	CASSQSNVVGQGPHEQYF	TGCGCCAGCAGTCAATCGAATGTCGTAGGACAGGGACCACACGAGCAGTACTTC
.	TRBD2	TRBJ2-1	TRBV5-1	CASSPRLAGPYNEQFF	TGCGCCAGCAGCCCACGACTAGCGGGACCCTACAATGAGCAGTTCTTC
.	TRBD2	TRBJ2-7	TRBV7-8	CASSPGGGAIYEQYF	TGTGCCAGCAGCCCGGGGGGGGGAGCGATCTACGAGCAGTACTTC
.	TRBD2	TRBJ2-1	TRBV2	CASSEGGLAGAYNEQFF	TGTGCCAGCAGTGAAGGGGGGCTAGCGGGGGCCTACAATGAGCAGTTCTTC
.	TRBD1	TRBJ2-7	TRBV4-2	CASSQINSGTGEYEQYF	TGTGCCAGCAGCCAGATAAACTCCGGGACAGGGGAATACGAGCAGTACTTC
.	.	TRBJ2-7	TRBV2	CASSEALRRDSYDF	TGTGCCAGCAGTGAAGCGCTTCGGAGGGACAGTTACGACTTC
.	.	TRBJ2-6	TRBV15	CATSRAPLSGANVLTF	TGTGCCACCAGCAGAGCTCCACTCTCTGGGGCCAACGTCCTGACTTTC
.	TRBD2	TRBJ2-2	TRBV7-9	CASSRTSGTGELFF	TGTGCCAGCAGCCGGACTAGCGGGACCGGGGAGCTGTTTTTT
.	.	TRBJ2-1	TRBV9	CASSGVSYNEQFF	TGTGCCAGCAGCGGAGTCTCCTACAATGAGCAGTTCTTC
.	TRBD2	TRBJ2-3	TRBV27	CASSPFPSGRALTDTQYF	TGTGCCAGCAGTCCGTTCCCTAGCGGGAGGGCCCTCACAGATACGCAGTATTTT
.	TRBD2	TRBJ2-7	TRBV27	CASSAGAPYEQYF	TGTGCCAGCAGCGCGGGAGCCCCCTACGAGCAGTACTTC
.	.	TRBJ2-7	TRBV5-4	CASSAQGFRILRSYEQYF	TGTGCCAGCAGCGCACAAGGCTTTAGGATACTTCGGTCCTACGAGCAGTACTTC
once	.	TRBJ2-7	TRBV27	CASSFGRDTYEQYF	TGTGCCAGCAGTTTCGGACGGGATACCTACGAGCAGTACTTC
.	TRBD2	TRBJ2-2	TRBV4-1	CASSQALAGGLAGELFF	TGCGCCAGCAGCCAAGCACTAGCGGGAGGGCTGGCCGGGGAGCTGTTTTTT
.	.	TRBJ2-1	TRBV7-3	CASSRTASRSWDNEQFF	TGTGCCAGCAGCCGAACGGCTTCTCGGTCTTGGGACAATGAGCAGTTCTTC